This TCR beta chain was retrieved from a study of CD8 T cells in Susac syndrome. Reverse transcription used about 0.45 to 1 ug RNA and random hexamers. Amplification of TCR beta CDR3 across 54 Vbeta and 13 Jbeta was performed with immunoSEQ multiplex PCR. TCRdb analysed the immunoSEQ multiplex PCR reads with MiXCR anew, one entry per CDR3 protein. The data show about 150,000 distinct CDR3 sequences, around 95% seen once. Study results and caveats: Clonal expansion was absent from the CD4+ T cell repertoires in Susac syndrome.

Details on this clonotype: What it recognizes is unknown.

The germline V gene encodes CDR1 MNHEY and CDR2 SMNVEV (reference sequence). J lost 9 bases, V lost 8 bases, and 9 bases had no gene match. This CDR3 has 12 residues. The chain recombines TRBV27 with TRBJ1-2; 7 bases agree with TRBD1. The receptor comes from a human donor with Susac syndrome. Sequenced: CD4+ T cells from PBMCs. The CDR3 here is CASGNRGRSYTF. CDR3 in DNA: TGTGCCAGCGGAAACAGGGGTCGCAGCTACACCTTC.